This record looks at one T cell receptor (beta chain) sequence and its context. This clonotype came up a few times. This receptor's antigen is unknown. No quality values exist for individual bases; no much larger clone is one base distant. The receptor library was made with PCR. Sequencer: Illumina HiSeq 2500. Molecular barcoding was employed in the preparation of TCR libraries, with unique molecular identifiers being used to normalize TCRbeta repertoire quantification. The public reads were reprocessed in TCRdb via fastp at Q25 and MiXCR, keeping in-frame beta chains. Each CDR3 protein appears once, grouped with its most common genes and DNA. A total of about 980,000 distinct CDR3 sequences appear in this sample, about 31% of them only once. The ten largest account for roughly 31% of the sample. The sample's treatment or condition label, decoded: allogeneic hematopoietic cell transplantation with graft depleted of TCRalphabeta T cells and CD19 B cells. TCRalphabeta/CD19-depleted allogeneic hematopoietic cell grafts were given to the transplant recipients, all of whom were children.

The sample comes from a study of T-cell reconstitution after alpha-beta-depleted transplantation in children (dated by TCRdb to 2016 to 2017). For the wider study: Using TCR repertoire profiling, the study followed T-cell immune reconstitution in a quantitative way in children after TCRalphabeta/CD19-depleted allogeneic hematopoietic cell transplantation.

Beyond this particular receptor, the publication reports: In some patients, the high TCRbeta diversity seen at day 60 was put down to recipient T cells and intrathymic progenitors that had survived conditioning. The frequencies of hyperexpanded clones fell over the following months, and after one year, T-cell counts and TCRbeta diversity were mostly attributed to newly produced T cells. The apparently early recovery of alphabetaT-cell counts about two months after transplant reportedly depended on only several hundred rapidly expanded clones that came from non-depleted graft cells.

The CDR3 has 14 amino acids, counting the end cysteine and phenylalanine. Only CDR3 DNA remains: 42 bases, in frame from the first base. V is clipped by 0 bases and J by 1 base, and the sequence between their germline boundaries is 7 bases long. For CDR1 and CDR2, the germline V gene lists SGHRS and YFSETQ. This specimen was PBMCs, mostly from graft donor cells, taken 360 days after TCRalphabeta/CD19-depleted stem cell transplant. The sequence links TRBV5-1 to TRBJ1-1; no D gene can be assigned with confidence. The clonotype was recovered from a boy under two years old who had a stem cell transplant for SCID, so the T cells may come from the graft donor. The nucleotide sequence is TGCGCCAGCAGCTTGGAACCCAGGAACACTGAAGCTTTCTTT. Its protein product is CASSLEPRNTEAFF.